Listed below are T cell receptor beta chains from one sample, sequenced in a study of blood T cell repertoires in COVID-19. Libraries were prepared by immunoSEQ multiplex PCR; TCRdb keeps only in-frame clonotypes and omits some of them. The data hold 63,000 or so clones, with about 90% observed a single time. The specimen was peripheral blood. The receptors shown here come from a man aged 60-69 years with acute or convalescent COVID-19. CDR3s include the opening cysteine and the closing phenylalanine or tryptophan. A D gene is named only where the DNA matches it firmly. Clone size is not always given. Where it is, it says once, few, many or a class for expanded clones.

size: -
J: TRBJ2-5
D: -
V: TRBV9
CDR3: CASSVGQPQETQYF
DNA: TGTGCCAGCAGCGTAGGACAGCCTCAAGAGACCCAGTACTTC

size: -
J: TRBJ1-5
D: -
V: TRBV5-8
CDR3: CASSPPTGVKQPQHF
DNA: TGTGCCAGCAGCCCCCCGACAGGAGTTAAGCAGCCCCAGCATTTT

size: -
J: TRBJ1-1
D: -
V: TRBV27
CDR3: CASSFGGGTEAFF
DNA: TGTGCCAGCAGTTTCGGGGGAGGGACTGAAGCTTTCTTT

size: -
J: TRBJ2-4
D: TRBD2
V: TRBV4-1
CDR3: CASSQDSLAGALAKNIQYF
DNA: TGCGCCAGCAGCCAAGATAGCCTAGCGGGGGCCCTAGCCAAAAACATTCAGTACTTC

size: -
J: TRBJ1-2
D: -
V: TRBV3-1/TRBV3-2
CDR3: CASSQGLGARGYTF
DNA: TGTGCCAGCAGCCAAGGGCTGGGGGCGCGGGGCTACACCTTC

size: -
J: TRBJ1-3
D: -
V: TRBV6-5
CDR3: CASNPGTHSGNTIYF
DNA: TGTGCCAGCAACCCCGGGACACACTCTGGAAACACCATATATTTT

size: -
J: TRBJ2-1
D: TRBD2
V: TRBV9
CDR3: CASSVTGGENNEQFF
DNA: TGTGCCAGCAGCGTGACGGGAGGGGAGAACAATGAGCAGTTCTTC

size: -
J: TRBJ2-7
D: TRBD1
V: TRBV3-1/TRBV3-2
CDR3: CASSPNPGQGVEQYF
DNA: TGTGCCAGCAGCCCGAACCCGGGACAGGGGGTCGAGCAGTACTTC

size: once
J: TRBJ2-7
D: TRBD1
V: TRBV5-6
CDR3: CASSLKGQGLNYEQYF
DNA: TGTGCCAGCAGCTTGAAGGGACAGGGCCTGAACTACGAGCAGTACTTC

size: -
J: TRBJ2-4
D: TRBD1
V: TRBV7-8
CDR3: CASSAGTGGAGWGNIQYF
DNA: TGTGCCAGCAGCGCCGGGACAGGGGGCGCTGGGTGGGGGAACATTCAGTACTTC

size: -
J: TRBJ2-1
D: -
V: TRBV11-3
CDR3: CASSLGSRAGSNEQFF
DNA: TGTGCCAGCAGCTTAGGAAGCAGGGCGGGGAGCAATGAGCAGTTCTTC

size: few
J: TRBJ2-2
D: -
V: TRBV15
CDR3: CATSRGNRNTGELFF
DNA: TGTGCCACCAGCAGAGGGAACAGGAACACCGGGGAGCTGTTTTTT

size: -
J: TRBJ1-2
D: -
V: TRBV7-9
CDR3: CASSSRQSDYGYTF
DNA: TGTGCCAGCAGCTCGCGACAGAGTGACTATGGCTACACCTTC

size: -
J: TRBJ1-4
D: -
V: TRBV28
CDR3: CASSPMDSNEKLFF
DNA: TGTGCCAGCAGTCCTATGGACAGTAATGAAAAACTGTTTTTT

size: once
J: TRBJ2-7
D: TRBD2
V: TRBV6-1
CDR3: CASSEIAGPGGGEQYF
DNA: TGTGCCAGCAGTGAAATCGCAGGGCCCGGGGGGGGCGAGCAGTACTTC

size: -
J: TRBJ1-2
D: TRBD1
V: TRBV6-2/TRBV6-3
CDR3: CASSSQYRGRGYGYTF
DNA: TGTGCCAGCAGTTCCCAATACAGGGGACGGGGCTATGGCTACACCTTC

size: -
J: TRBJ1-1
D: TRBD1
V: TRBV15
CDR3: CATSILMGQGGRRTEAFF
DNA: TGTGCCACCAGCATTCTCATGGGACAGGGGGGCAGGCGAACTGAAGCTTTCTTT

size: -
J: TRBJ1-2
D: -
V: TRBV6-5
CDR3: CASSSQGYWGYTF
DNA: TGTGCCAGCAGTTCACAGGGCTATTGGGGCTACACCTTC

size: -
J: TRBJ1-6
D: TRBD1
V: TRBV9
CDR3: CASSVQGQGNSPLHF
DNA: TGTGCCAGCAGCGTCCAGGGACAGGGTAATTCACCCCTCCACTTT

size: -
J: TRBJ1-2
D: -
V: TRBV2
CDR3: CASRKERGGYTF
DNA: TGTGCCAGCAGGAAGGAGCGGGGGGGCTACACCTTC

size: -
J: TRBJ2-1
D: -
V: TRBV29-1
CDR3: CSVGPFGLYGGNEQFF
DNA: TGCAGCGTTGGGCCGTTCGGACTTTACGGGGGTAATGAGCAGTTCTTC

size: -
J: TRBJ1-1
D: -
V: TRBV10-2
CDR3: CASSRAGNTEAFF
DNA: TGCGCCAGCAGTCGGGCGGGTAACACTGAAGCTTTCTTT

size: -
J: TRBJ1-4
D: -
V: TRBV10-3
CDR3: CAIKASSATNEKLFF
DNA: TGTGCCATCAAAGCCTCCTCTGCAACTAATGAAAAACTGTTTTTT

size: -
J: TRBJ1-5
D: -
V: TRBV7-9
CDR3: CASSRDTVNQPQHF
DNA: TGTGCCAGCAGTCGGGACACCGTTAATCAGCCCCAGCATTTT

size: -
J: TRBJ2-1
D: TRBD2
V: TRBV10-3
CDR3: CAISDSQLAGGNEQFF
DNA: TGTGCCATCAGTGATTCTCAGCTAGCGGGGGGCAATGAGCAGTTCTTC

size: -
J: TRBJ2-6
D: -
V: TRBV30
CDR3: CAWSSGSGANVLTF
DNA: TGTGCCTGGAGCTCAGGGTCTGGGGCCAACGTCCTGACTTTC

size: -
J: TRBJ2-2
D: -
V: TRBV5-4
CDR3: CASSLRLTGELFF
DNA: TGTGCCAGCAGCTTGCGCCTAACCGGGGAGCTGTTTTTT

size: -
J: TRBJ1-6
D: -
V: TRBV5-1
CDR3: CASSLGGSLSNSPLHF
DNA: TGCGCCAGCAGCTTGGGAGGCTCCCTCTCCAATTCACCCCTCCACTTT

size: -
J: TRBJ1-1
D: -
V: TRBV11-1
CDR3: CASSFGNTEAFF
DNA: TGTGCCAGCAGCTTCGGGAACACTGAAGCTTTCTTT

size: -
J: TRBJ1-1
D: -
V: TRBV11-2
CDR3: CASSLAAGSITGAFF
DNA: TGTGCCAGCAGCTTAGCTGCGGGGAGTATTACTGGAGCTTTCTTT

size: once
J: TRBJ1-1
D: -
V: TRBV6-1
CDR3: CASSDGSRGDTEAFF
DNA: TGTGCCAGCAGTGATGGTAGCAGGGGCGACACTGAAGCTTTCTTT

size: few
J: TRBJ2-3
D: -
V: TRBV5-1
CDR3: CASSAAQDTQYF
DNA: TGCGCCAGCAGCGCTGCACAGGATACGCAGTATTTT

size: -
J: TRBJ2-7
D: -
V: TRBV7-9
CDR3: CASSLGGPYEQYF
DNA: TGTGCCAGCAGCTTAGGGGGCCCCTACGAGCAGTACTTC

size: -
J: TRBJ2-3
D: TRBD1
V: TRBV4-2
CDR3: CASSQRTGDADTQYF
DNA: TGTGCCAGCAGCCAAAGGACAGGGGACGCAGATACGCAGTATTTT

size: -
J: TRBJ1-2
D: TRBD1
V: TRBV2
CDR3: CASSEDRARGGYTF
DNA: TGTGCCAGCAGCGAGGACAGGGCCCGAGGCGGCTACACCTTC

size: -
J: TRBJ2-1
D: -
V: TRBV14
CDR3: CASSQDLSVDEQFF
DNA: TGTGCCAGCAGCCAAGATTTAAGTGTAGATGAGCAGTTCTTC